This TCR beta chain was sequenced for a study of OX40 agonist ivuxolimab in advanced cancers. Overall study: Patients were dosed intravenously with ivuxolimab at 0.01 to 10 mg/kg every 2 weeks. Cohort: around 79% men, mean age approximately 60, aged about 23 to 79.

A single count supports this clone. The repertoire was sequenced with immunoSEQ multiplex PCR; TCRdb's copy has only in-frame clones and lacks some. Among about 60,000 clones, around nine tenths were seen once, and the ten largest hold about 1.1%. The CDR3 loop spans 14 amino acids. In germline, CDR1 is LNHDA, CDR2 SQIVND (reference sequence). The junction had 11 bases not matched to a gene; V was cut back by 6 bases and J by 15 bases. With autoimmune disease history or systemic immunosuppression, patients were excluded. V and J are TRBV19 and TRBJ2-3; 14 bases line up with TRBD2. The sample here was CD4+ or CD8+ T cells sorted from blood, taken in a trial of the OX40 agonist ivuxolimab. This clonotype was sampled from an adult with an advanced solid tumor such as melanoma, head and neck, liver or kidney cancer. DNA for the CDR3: TGTGCCAGTAGGCCTCCGGGACTAGCGGGAGAATCTTATTTT. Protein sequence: CASRPPGLAGESYF. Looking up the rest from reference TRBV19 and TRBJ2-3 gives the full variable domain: DGGITQSPKYLFRKEGQNVTLSCEQNLNHDAMYWYRQDPGQGLRLIYYSQIVNDFQKGDIAEGYSVSREKKESFPLTVTSAQKNPTAFYLCASRPPGLAGESYFGPGTRLTVL.